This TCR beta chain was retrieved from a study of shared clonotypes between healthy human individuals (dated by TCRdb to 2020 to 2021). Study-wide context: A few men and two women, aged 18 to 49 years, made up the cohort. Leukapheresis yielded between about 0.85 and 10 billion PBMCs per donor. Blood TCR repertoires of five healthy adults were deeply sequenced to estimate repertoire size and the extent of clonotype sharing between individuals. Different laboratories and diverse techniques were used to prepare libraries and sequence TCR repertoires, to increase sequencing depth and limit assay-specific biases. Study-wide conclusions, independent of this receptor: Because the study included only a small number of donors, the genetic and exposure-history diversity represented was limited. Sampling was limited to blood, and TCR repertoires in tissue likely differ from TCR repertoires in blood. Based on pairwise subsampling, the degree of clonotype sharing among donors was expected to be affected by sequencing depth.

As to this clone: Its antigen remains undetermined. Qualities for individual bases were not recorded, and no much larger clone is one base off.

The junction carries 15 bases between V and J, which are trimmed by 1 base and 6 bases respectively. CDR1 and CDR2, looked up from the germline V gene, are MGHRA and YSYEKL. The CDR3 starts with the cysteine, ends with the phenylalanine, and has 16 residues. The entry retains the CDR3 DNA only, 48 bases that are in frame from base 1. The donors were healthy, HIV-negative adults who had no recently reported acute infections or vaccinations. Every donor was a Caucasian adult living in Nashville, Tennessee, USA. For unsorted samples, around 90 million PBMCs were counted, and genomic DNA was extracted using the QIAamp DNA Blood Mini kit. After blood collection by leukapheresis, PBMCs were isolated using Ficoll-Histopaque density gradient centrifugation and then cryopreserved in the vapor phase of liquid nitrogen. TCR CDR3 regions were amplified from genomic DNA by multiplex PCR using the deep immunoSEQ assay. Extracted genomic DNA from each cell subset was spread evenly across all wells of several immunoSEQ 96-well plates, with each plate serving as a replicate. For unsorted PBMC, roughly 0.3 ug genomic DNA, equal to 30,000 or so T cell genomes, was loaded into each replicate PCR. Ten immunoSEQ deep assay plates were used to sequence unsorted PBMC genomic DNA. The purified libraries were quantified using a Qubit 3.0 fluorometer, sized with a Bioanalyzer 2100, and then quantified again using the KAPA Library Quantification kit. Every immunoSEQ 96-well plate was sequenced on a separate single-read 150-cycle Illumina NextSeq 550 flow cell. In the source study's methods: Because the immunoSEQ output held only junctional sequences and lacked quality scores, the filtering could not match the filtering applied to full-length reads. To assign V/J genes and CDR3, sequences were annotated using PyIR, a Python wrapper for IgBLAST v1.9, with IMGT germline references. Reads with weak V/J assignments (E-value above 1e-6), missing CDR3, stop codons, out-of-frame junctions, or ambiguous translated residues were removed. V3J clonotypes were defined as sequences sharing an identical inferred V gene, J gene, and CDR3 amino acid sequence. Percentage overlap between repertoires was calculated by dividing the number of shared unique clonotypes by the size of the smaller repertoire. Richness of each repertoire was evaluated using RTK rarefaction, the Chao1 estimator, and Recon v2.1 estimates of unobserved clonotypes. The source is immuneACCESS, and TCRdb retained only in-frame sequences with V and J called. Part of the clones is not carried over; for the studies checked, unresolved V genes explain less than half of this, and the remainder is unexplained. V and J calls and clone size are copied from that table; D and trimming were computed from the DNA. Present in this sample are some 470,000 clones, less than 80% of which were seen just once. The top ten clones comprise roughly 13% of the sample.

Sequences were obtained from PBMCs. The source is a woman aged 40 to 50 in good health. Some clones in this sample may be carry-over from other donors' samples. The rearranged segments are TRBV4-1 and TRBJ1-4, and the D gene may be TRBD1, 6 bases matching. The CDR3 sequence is CASSQARGAGDEKLFF. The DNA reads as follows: TGCGCCAGCAGCCAAGCGCGGGGGGCAGGGGATGAAAAACTGTTTTTT.